This TCR beta chain originates from a study of PD-L1 blockade in urothelial cancer. Study-level background: Patients initiated atezolizumab in the mid-2010s at 1,200 mg intravenously every 3 weeks.

The CDR3 runs 13 residues. Trimming at V came to 5 bases and at J to 5 bases, leaving 3 bases not matched to a gene. Germline-derived CDR1 and CDR2 are MNHNS and SASEGT. Time point here: peripheral blood 6 weeks after treatment start. Profiled with immunoSEQ multiplex PCR; TCRdb holds only in-frame clones, not every one. The sample yields about 29,000 clones, around 80% seen once. The receptor was isolated from a man between 65 and 85 years old with urothelial cancer. The specimen was PBMCs, collected around atezolizumab (anti-PD-L1) treatment. The chain carries TRBV6-1 and TRBJ1-2, with 9 bases lining up with TRBD1. The CDR3 loop reads CASSFGQGYGYTF. CDR3 coding DNA: TGTGCCAGCAGTTTCGGACAGGGGTATGGCTACACCTTC.